The clone carrying this T cell receptor (beta chain) was observed many times. Its cognate antigen is unknown. A library of TCRbeta sequences, prepared with unique molecular identifiers, was generated. MiXCR, applied by TCRdb to the PCR reads, yields one record per CDR3 protein. Here the sample spans roughly 340,000 distinct CDR3 sequences, about a sixth being singletons. This entry is derived from a study of T-cell reconstitution after alpha-beta-depleted transplantation in children. Notes on the study in general: It was surviving recipient T cells and thymic progenitors that gave some patients high TCRbeta diversity at day 60. Where alpha-beta T cells came from about two months after transplant was reportedly several hundred expanded graft clones. T cells produced anew were the main source of T-cell counts and diversity one year after transplant.

V lost 0 bases and J 8 bases, leaving 11 bases between the germline ends. CDR1 DFQATT and CDR2 SNEGSKA come from the germline V gene (reference sequence). The CDR3 is made up of 13 amino acids. This receptor was taken from a male patient aged 2 to 10 who had a stem cell transplant for acute lymphoblastic leukemia, so the T cells may come from the graft donor. Sequenced here: PBMCs, mostly from graft donor cells, sampled 360 days after TCRalphabeta/CD19-depleted stem cell transplant. The genes are TRBV20-1 and TRBJ2-1; no firm D call. CDR3 residues: CSARDHSTDEQFF. The DNA of the CDR3 is TGCAGTGCTAGAGATCATAGCACCGATGAGCAGTTCTTC.